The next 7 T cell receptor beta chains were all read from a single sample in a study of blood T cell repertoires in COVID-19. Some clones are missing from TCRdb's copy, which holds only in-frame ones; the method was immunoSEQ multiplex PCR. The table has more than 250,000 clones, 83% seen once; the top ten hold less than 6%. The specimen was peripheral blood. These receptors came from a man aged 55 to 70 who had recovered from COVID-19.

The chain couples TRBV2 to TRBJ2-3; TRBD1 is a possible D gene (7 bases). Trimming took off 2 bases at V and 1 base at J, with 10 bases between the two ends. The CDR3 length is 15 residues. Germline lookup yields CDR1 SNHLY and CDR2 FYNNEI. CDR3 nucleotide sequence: TGTGCCAGCAGTGAAAGGAGGGGGCGCACAGATACGCAGTATTTT. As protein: CASSERRGRTDTQYF.

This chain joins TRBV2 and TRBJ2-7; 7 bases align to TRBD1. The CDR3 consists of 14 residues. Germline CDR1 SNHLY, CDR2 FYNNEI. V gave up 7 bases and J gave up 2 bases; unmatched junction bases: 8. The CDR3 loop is CASTGRGQPYEQYF. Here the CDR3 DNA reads TGTGCCAGCACCGGCCGGGGACAGCCCTACGAGCAGTACTTC.

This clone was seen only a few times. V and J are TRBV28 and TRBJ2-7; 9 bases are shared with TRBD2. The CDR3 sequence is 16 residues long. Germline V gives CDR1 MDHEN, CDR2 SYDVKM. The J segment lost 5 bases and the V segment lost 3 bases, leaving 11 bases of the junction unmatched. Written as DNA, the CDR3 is TGTGCCAGCAGTTTGATCCTATTAGCGGGAGACCACGAGCAGTACTTC. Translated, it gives CASSLILLAGDHEQYF.

CDR3 nucleotides: TGTGCCAGCAGTTCCTCGGGGGGGCCACTTTATGAGCAGTTCTTC. Translation: CASSSSGGPLYEQFF. This chain links TRBV7-3 with TRBJ2-1; TRBD2 agrees at 8 bases. The CDR3 is 15 residues long. J gave up 8 bases and V 6 bases, and 12 bases lay outside the gene matches. Per germline, CDR1 SGHTA and CDR2 FQGTGA.

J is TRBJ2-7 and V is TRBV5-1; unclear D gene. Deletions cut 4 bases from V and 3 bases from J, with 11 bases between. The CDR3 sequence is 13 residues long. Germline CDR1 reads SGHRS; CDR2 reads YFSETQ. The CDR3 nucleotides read TGCGCCAGCAGCCCAAACCCCAGCTACGAGCAGTACTTC. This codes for CASSPNPSYEQYF. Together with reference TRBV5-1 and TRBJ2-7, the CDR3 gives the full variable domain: KAGVTQTPRYLIKTRGQQVTLSCSPISGHRSVSWYQQTPGQGLQFLFEYFSETQRNKGNFPGRFSGRQFSNSRSEMNVSTLELGDSALYLCASSPNPSYEQYFGPGTRLTVT.

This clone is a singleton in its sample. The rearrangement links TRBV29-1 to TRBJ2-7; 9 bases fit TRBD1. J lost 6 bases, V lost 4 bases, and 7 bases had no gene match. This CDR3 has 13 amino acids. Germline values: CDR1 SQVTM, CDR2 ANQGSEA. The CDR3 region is CSVGSGQGSEQYF. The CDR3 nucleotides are TGCAGCGTTGGGTCCGGACAGGGGTCCGAGCAGTACTTC.

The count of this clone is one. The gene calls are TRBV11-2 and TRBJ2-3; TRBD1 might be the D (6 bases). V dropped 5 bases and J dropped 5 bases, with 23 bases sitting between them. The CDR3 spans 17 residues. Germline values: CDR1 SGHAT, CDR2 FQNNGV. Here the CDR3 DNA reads TGTGCCAGCAGCAATCCGGGACACCAAATAAGGGGAGATACGCAGTATTTT. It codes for CASSNPGHQIRGDTQYF.